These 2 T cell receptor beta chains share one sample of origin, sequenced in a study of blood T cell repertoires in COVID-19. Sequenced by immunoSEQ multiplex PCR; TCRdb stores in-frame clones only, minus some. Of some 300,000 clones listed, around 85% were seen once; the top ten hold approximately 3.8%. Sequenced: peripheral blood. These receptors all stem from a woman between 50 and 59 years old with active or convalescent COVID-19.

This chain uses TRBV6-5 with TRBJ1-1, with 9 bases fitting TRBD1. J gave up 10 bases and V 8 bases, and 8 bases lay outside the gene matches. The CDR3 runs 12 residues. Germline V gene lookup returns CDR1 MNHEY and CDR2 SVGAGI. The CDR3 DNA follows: TGTGCCAGCTTCCCGGACAGGGGAGCAGCTTTCTTT. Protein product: CASFPDRGAAFF.

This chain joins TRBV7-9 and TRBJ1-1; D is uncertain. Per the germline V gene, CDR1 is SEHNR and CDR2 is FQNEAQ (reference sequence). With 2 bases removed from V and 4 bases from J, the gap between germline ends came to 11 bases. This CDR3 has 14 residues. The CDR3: CASSLSAGFTEAFF. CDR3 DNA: TGTGCCAGCAGCTTATCTGCCGGGTTCACTGAAGCTTTCTTT.